The text below deals with one T cell receptor (beta chain). The data belong to a study of blood T cell repertoires in COVID-19. Study-level information: Spain, Italy and the United States supplied samples that represented acute and convalescent COVID-19.

This CDR3 is 12 amino acids long. V shed 6 bases, J shed 7 bases, and the junction held 1 base outside the gene matches. Germline loops: CDR1 SNHLY, CDR2 FYNNEI. The authors' processing: Nucleated cell counts were estimated from reference gene primer amplification. Data came from immunoSEQ multiplex PCR; TCRdb stores just in-frame clones and leaves some out. V, J and clone size reflect that table, while D and trimming were determined from the DNA. The table includes fewer than 350,000 clones, roughly 88% detected once. Input material: peripheral blood. This TCR was sampled from a man aged 18-30 years with active or convalescent COVID-19. The V call is TRBV2, the J call TRBJ1-2, with 11 bases that match TRBD1. This chain's CDR3 is CASRGTGGGYTF. The CDR3 DNA follows: TGTGCCAGCAGAGGGACAGGGGGTGGCTACACCTTC.